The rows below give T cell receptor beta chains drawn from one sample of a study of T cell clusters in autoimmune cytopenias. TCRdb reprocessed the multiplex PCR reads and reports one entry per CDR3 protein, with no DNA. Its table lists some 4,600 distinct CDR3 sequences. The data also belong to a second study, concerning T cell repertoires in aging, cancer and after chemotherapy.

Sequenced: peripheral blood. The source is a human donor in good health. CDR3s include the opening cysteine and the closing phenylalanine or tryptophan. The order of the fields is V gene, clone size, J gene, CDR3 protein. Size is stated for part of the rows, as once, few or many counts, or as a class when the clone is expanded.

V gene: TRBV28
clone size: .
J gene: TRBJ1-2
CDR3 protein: CASSLFFRITYGYTF

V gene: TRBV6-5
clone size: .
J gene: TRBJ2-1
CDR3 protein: CASRRQNYNEQFF

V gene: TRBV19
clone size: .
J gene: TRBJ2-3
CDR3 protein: CASIPEAGSSTDTQYF

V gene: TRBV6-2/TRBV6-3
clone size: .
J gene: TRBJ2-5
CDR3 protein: CASRDGDLSRETQYF

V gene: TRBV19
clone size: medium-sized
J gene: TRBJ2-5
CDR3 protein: CASSSGRYQETQYF

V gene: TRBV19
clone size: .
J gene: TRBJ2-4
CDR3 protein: CATEGVTKNIQYF

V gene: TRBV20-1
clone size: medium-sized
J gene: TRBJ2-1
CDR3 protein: CSARGIGGRYNEQFF

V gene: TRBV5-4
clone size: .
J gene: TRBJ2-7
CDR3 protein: CASSSETSPTYEQYF

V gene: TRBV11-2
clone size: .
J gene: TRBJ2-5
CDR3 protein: CASSLLAGQETQYF

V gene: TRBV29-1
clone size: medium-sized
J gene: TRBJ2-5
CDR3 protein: CSATTGQETQYF

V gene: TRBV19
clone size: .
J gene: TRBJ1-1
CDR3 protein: CASSLTIQGNTEAFF

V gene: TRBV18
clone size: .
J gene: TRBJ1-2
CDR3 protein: CASSPRRQGSGYTF

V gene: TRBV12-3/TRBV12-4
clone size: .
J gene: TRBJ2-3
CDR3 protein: CASRKGRVTDTQYF

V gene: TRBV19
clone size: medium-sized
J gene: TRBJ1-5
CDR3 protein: CASKREGEVGQPQHF

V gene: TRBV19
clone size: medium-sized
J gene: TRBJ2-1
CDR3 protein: CASRYGPDSYNEQFF

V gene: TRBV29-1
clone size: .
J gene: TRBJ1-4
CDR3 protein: CSVEGGFSEKLFF

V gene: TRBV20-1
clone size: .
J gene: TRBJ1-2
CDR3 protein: CSAYRGPSYGYTF

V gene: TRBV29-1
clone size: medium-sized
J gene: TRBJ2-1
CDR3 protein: CSGVNPTVRYNEQFF

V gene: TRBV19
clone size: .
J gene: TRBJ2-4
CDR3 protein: CASSSLPENIQYF

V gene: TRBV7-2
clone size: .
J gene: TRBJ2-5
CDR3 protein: CASSLASETQYF

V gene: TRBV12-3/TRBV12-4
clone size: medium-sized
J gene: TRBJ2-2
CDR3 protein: CASSLGFTGELFF

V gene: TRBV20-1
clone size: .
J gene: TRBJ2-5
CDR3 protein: CSARDAGQGGVETQYF

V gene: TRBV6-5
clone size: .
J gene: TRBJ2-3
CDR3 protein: CASTTGATRDTQYF

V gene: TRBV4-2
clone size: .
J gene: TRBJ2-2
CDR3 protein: CASSLRREWDTGELFF

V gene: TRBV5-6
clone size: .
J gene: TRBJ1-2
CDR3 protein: CASSPPETYGYTF

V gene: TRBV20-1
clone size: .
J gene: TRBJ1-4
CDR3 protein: CSARDLVWGDEKLFF

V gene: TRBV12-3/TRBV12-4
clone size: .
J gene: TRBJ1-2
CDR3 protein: CASSRSGTASYGYTF

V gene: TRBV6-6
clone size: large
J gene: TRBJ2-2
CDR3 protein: CASSYSTQELFF

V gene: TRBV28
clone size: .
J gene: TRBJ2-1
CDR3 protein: CASSPTSGRDYNEQFF

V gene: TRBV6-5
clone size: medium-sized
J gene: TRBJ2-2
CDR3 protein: CASSQTGVNTGELFF

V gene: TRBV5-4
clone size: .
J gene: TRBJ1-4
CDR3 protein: CASSFPGTELKLFF

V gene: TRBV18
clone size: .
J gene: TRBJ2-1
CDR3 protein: CASHAGGSGGEQFF

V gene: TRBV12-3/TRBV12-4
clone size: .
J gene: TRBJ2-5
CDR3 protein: CASSNGPKETQYF